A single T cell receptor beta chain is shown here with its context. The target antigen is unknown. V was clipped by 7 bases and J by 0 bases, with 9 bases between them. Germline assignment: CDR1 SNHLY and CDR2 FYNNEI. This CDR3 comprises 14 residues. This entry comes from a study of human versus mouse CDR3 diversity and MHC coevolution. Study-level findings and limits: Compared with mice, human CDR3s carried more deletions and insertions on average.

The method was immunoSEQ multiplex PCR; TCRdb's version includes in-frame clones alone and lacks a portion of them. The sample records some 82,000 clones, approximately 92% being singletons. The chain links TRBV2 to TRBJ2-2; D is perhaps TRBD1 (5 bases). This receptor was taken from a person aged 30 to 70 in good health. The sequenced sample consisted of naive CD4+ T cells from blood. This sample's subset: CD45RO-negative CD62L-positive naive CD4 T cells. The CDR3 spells CASTVGPNTGELFF. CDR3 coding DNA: TGTGCCAGCACGGTGGGGCCGAACACCGGGGAGCTGTTTTTT.